The 10 T cell receptor beta chains below were found in one sample sequenced in a study of cytomegalovirus exposure and HLA in healthy donors. PCR employed 60 Vbeta and 13 Jbeta primers. Generated by immunoSEQ multiplex PCR, the TCRdb table keeps only in-frame clones and is missing some. The sample has 180,000 or so clones, roughly 9.4% seen once. Sequenced input: PBMCs. The receptors were gathered from a woman aged 25 to 39 in good health and CMV-seropositive.

This chain connects TRBV19 to TRBJ2-1; D gene unclear. This CDR3 spans 12 amino acids. The V gene's germline CDR1 is LNHDA and CDR2 SQIVND (reference sequence). V was trimmed by 3 bases and J by 3 bases, leaving 3 bases between them. The CDR3 loop reads CASSIYYNEQFF. CDR3 bases: TGTGCCAGTAGTATTTACTACAATGAGCAGTTCTTC.

The V and J genes are TRBV14 and TRBJ1-2; the match to TRBD1 covers 7 bases. This CDR3 has 14 amino acids. From germline, CDR1 is SGHDN and CDR2 FVKESK. The V segment lost 3 bases and the J segment 7 bases; nucleotides outside the gene matches: 8. This chain's CDR3 is CASSHDRAIRGYTF. The CDR3 nucleotides are TGTGCCAGCAGCCACGACAGGGCCATTCGTGGCTACACCTTC.

This clone was counted only a few times. This chain uses TRBV10-1 with TRBJ2-7; TRBD1 might be the D (6 bases). Germline V gene lookup returns CDR1 WNHNN and CDR2 SYGVQD (reference sequence). V dropped 6 bases and J dropped 2 bases, with 17 bases sitting between them. CDR3 length equals 15 residues. The DNA of the CDR3 is TGCGCCAGCAGGGAGAGGACAGCTTTAGCCTACGAGCAGTACTTC. This encodes CASRERTALAYEQYF.

V and J are TRBV5-1 and TRBJ2-7; weak D call: TRBD1 (5 bases). Trimming took off 2 bases at V and 2 bases at J, with 14 bases between the two ends. Germline assignment: CDR1 SGHRS and CDR2 YFSETQ. The CDR3 covers 15 residues. CDR3 loop: CASSFQGGRAYEQYF. DNA for the CDR3: TGCGCCAGCAGCTTTCAGGGTGGAAGGGCCTACGAGCAGTACTTC.

The rearrangement joins TRBV19 to TRBJ2-7; tentative D call: TRBD2 (6 bases). Germline lookup yields CDR1 LNHDA and CDR2 SQIVND (reference sequence). Trimming took 5 bases from V and 7 from J, leaving 12 bases between them. The CDR3 contains 12 residues. The DNA for the CDR3 is TGTGCCAGTAGTTGGGCGGGACGGGAGCAGTACTTC. It specifies CASSWAGREQYF.

The chain recombines TRBV19 with TRBJ2-5; TRBD1 agrees at 9 bases. J was trimmed by 4 bases and V by 3 bases; bases with no gene match: 6. Germline loops: CDR1 LNHDA, CDR2 SQIVND (reference sequence). This CDR3 has 15 residues. CDR3 coding DNA: TGTGCCAGTAGTATGGGACAGGGAATTTCAGAGACCCAGTACTTC. It encodes CASSMGQGISETQYF.

This clone was observed a handful of times. V gene TRBV5-6 combines with J gene TRBJ1-5; D remains ambiguous. CDR1 is SGHDT and CDR2 is YYEEEE in the germline V gene. The V end was cut by 1 base, the J end by 3 bases, with 8 bases between. The CDR3 covers 14 residues. The CDR3 reads CASSLRQVNQPQHF. In DNA, the CDR3 is TGTGCCAGCAGCTTGCGGCAGGTCAATCAGCCCCAGCATTTT.

This rearrangement joins TRBV7-9 to TRBJ2-3, with TRBD2 matching 12 bases. CDR1 and CDR2 from the germline V gene are SEHNR and FQNEAQ (reference sequence). Germline trimming cut 5 bases from V and 7 bases from J; bases unmatched to any gene: 10. There are 16 residues in the CDR3. The CDR3: CASSASSGRALYTQYF. In DNA form, the CDR3 reads TGTGCCAGCAGCGCGTCTAGCGGGAGGGCCTTGTATACGCAGTATTTT.

J is TRBJ1-1 and V is TRBV29-1, with TRBD1 matching 7 bases. V was pared by 5 bases and J by 1 base, with 4 bases of the junction left unmatched. The CDR3 runs 13 residues. Per germline, CDR1 SQVTM and CDR2 ANQGSEA. In DNA, the CDR3 is TGCAGCGTTAAGGGGACAGCGAACACTGAAGCTTTCTTT. This translates into CSVKGTANTEAFF.

This clone was observed a handful of times. The chain is built from TRBV18 and TRBJ2-1, with TRBD2 matching 7 bases. Per the germline V gene, CDR1 is KGHSH and CDR2 is LQKENI. The CDR3 totals 16 residues. The ends lost 3 bases at V and 0 bases at J; junction bases unmatched: 5. CDR3 sequence (DNA): TGTGCCAGCTCACCTCAGGGAGGGAGCTCCTACAATGAGCAGTTCTTC. This gives the protein CASSPQGGSSYNEQFF.